This T cell receptor (beta chain) was recorded in a study of blood T cell repertoires in COVID-19. Generated by immunoSEQ multiplex PCR, the TCRdb table keeps only in-frame clones and is missing some. The sample lists 88,000 or so clones, approximately 89% occurring once. The source of this sequence is a middle-aged man with acute or convalescent COVID-19. The source material was peripheral blood.

The CDR3 sequence is CASSLERTPGYEQYV. DNA for the CDR3: TGTGCCAGCAGCTTAGAACGGACTCCCGGGTACGAGCAGTACGTC. The chain is built from TRBV11-2 and TRBJ2-7, with a weak D call TRBD2 (5 bases). V gave up 0 bases and J gave up 4 bases, with 13 bases separating them. Germline V gene lookup returns CDR1 SGHAT and CDR2 FQNNGV. This CDR3 comprises 15 residues.